The rows below give T cell receptor beta chains drawn from one sample of a study of OX40 agonist ivuxolimab in advanced cancers. The table came from immunoSEQ multiplex PCR; TCRdb's copy has only in-frame clones and leaves some out. The sample includes approximately 68,000 clones, approximately 90% of them seen just once. Sequencing was performed on CD4+ or CD8+ T cells sorted from blood, taken in a trial of the OX40 agonist ivuxolimab. All receptors come from an adult with an advanced solid tumor such as melanoma, head and neck, liver or kidney cancer. Both conserved end residues are part of each CDR3. Fields, in order: V gene, clone size, D gene, J gene, CDR3 DNA, CDR3 protein. A D gene is named only where the DNA matches it firmly. Size is stated for part of the rows, as once, few or many counts, or as a class when the clone is expanded.

TRBV5-1	-	TRBD1	TRBJ1-4	TGCGCCAGCAGCTTCGGACAGGGAAATGAAAAACTGTTTTTT	CASSFGQGNEKLFF
TRBV18	-	-	TRBJ1-3	TGTGCCAGCTCACCACCGAGCACTTCGCCTCATCACACCATATATTTT	CASSPPSTSPHHTIYF
TRBV27	once	TRBD1	TRBJ1-2	TGTGCCACAAGGCAGGGGGCGAAGGGTGGCTACACCTTC	CATRQGAKGGYTF
TRBV10-1	-	TRBD1	TRBJ1-1	TGCGCCAGCAGTAGCGACAGGGGGAACACTGAAGCTTTCTTT	CASSSDRGNTEAFF
TRBV6-5	-	-	TRBJ1-2	TGTGCCAGCAGTCCACTGACAGGCTCCTATGGCTACACCTTC	CASSPLTGSYGYTF
TRBV2	-	-	TRBJ1-5	TGTGCCAGCCAAAGTACGGGGCTCAATCAGCCCCAGCATTTT	CASQSTGLNQPQHF
TRBV2	-	TRBD1	TRBJ2-7	TGTGCCCGACGGGACAGCTACGAGCAGTACTTC	CARRDSYEQYF
TRBV6-1	-	-	TRBJ2-7	TGTGCCAGCAGCCAGGGACCCAACTACGAGCAGTACTTC	CASSQGPNYEQYF
TRBV6-1	once	-	TRBJ2-3	TGTGCCAGCAGTAACGGCCGTGGGACAGATACGCAGTATTTT	CASSNGRGTDTQYF
TRBV11-3	-	-	TRBJ2-3	TGTGCCAGCAGCGCAAGGGGGAGAAGGAGCACAGATACGCAGTATTTT	CASSARGRRSTDTQYF
TRBV9	-	TRBD2	TRBJ2-3	TGTGCCAGCAGCCCCCGGACTAGCGGAGATACGCAGTATTTT	CASSPRTSGDTQYF
TRBV29-1	-	TRBD1	TRBJ1-1	TGCAGCGTGGAAAACTGGACAGGGAACACTGAAGCTTTCTTT	CSVENWTGNTEAFF
TRBV6-4	-	-	TRBJ2-6	TGTGCCAGCAGTGACGGTGGGGCCAACGTCCTGACTTTC	CASSDGGANVLTF
TRBV11-2	-	-	TRBJ2-2	TGTGCCAGCAGCTTGGGGAAAGGACCAATCGGGGAGCTGTTTTTT	CASSLGKGPIGELFF
TRBV10-3	-	-	TRBJ1-1	TGTGCCATCAATTCACAGGGAATGGGCACTGAAGCTTTCTTT	CAINSQGMGTEAFF
TRBV27	-	-	TRBJ2-7	TGTGCCAGCAGTTTATTCTCCACCTACGAGCAGTACTTC	CASSLFSTYEQYF